These 23 T cell receptor beta chains were sequenced from one sample in a study of blood T cell repertoires in COVID-19. Clones were read by immunoSEQ multiplex PCR, and TCRdb kept only the in-frame ones, dropping some. The sample contains about 140,000 clones, nearly 80% of which appear only once. Sequencing was done on a sample of PBMCs or T cells enriched from blood (not recorded which). These receptors were obtained from a woman between 45 and 60 years old who had recovered from COVID-19.

The J gene is TRBJ2-3, the V gene TRBV30; 10 bases align to TRBD2. In germline, CDR1 is GTSNPN, CDR2 SVGIG (reference sequence). The CDR3 contains 20 residues. V was pared by 0 bases and J by 2 bases, with 17 bases of the junction left unmatched. This CDR3 is CAWSVPASGSLTSNTDTQYF. The CDR3 nucleotides are TGTGCCTGGAGTGTACCGGCTAGCGGGAGTTTGACCTCCAACACAGATACGCAGTATTTT.

This clone has a handful of counts. The V and J genes are TRBV5-1 and TRBJ2-7; 9 positions agree with TRBD1. Trimming removed 3 bases from V and 6 bases from J; junction bases left unmatched: 7. There are 14 residues in the CDR3. Per the germline V gene, CDR1 is SGHRS and CDR2 is YFSETQ. The CDR3 region is CASSYTGTGSEQYF. CDR3 nucleotide sequence: TGCGCCAGCAGCTACACCGGGACAGGGTCCGAGCAGTACTTC.

The sample holds one count of this clone. The chain uses TRBV5-1 and TRBJ2-1; 11 bases are a match to TRBD1. The J segment lost 5 bases and the V segment lost 1 base, leaving 5 bases of the junction unmatched. The CDR3 runs to 16 residues. Germline V gene data show CDR1 as SGHRS and CDR2 as YFSETQ. CDR3 sequence (DNA): TGCGCCAGCAGCTTGAGGACAGGGGGCCCCCACAATGAGCAGTTCTTC. Amino acids: CASSLRTGGPHNEQFF. Full variable domain (outside the CDR3, taken from reference TRBV5-1 and TRBJ2-1): KAGVTQTPRYLIKTRGQQVTLSCSPISGHRSVSWYQQTPGQGLQFLFEYFSETQRNKGNFPGRFSGRQFSNSRSEMNVSTLELGDSALYLCASSLRTGGPHNEQFFGPGTRLTVL.

This chain links TRBV4-1 with TRBJ1-1; perhaps TRBD1 as D (6 bases). The V gene's germline CDR1 is MGHRA and CDR2 YSYEKL. The germline V and J ends were trimmed by 0 bases and 10 bases, with 15 bases remaining between them. CDR3 length: 14 amino acids. The CDR3 DNA is TGCGCCAGCAGCCAAGATGACATACCGACAGGAGCTTTCTTT. Encoded protein: CASSQDDIPTGAFF.

V is TRBV5-4 and J is TRBJ2-5; D ambiguous. Trimming took off 0 bases at V and 4 bases at J, with 7 bases between the two ends. CDR1 is SGHNT and CDR2 is YYREEE in the germline V gene (reference sequence). The CDR3 has 13 amino acids. CDR3 sequence: CASSLGLGETQYF. CDR3 sequence (DNA): TGTGCCAGCAGCTTGGGTCTAGGAGAGACCCAGTACTTC.

The chain joins TRBV30 to TRBJ1-5, with D tentatively TRBD1 (6 bases). Germline V lookup: CDR1 GTSNPN, CDR2 SVGIG (reference sequence). The CDR3 totals 17 residues. Trimming removed 0 bases from V and 3 bases from J, with 18 bases in between. The CDR3: CAWSVRGRGNLNQPQHF. In DNA form, the CDR3 reads TGTGCCTGGAGTGTACGGGGCAGGGGTAATCTCAATCAGCCCCAGCATTTT.

DNA of the CDR3: TGCGCCAGCAGCCAAGCGGGACTTAGCAATCAGCCCCAGCATTTT. It yields the protein CASSQAGLSNQPQHF. The rearrangement uses TRBV4-1 and TRBJ1-5; possibly TRBD1 for D (5 bases). Germline CDR1 is MGHRA and CDR2 is YSYEKL. V gave up 1 base and J gave up 0 bases, with 7 bases separating them. The CDR3 is 15 amino acids.

J is TRBJ2-3 and V is TRBV9; D unresolved. CDR1 is SGDLS, CDR2 YYNGEE, per germline. This CDR3 contains 13 residues. Trimming pared 4 bases from V and 1 base from J, leaving 7 bases between. CDR3 residues: CASSRSGTDTQYF. For the CDR3, the DNA is TGTGCCAGCAGCCGTTCCGGCACAGATACGCAGTATTTT. The complete variable domain, with remaining parts taken from reference TRBV9 and TRBJ2-3, reads DSGVTQTPKHLITATGQRVTLRCSPRSGDLSVYWYQQSLDQGLQFLIQYYNGEERAKGNILERFSAQQFPDLHSELNLSSLELGDSALYFCASSRSGTDTQYFGPGTRLTVL.

This clone was counted a few times. V usage is TRBV5-4 and J usage is TRBJ1-1; maybe TRBD1 (5 bases). The CDR3 spans 12 residues. Trimming shortened V by 3 bases and J by 11 bases, and 14 bases separated the two germline ends. Per the germline V gene, CDR1 is SGHNT and CDR2 is YYREEE (reference sequence). CDR3 sequence (DNA): TGTGCCAGCAGCTCAGGAATCGGGGGGGCTTTCTTT. It codes for CASSSGIGGAFF.

The rearrangement joins TRBV3-1 (or the pseudogene TRBV3-2) to TRBJ2-2, with 13 bases identical to TRBD2. Germline CDR1 is LGHDT and CDR2 is YNNKEL (reference sequence). The V and J ends lost 5 bases and 3 bases, in that order; junction bases with no gene match: 0. This CDR3 spans 15 amino acids. For the CDR3, the DNA is TGTGCCAGCAGCGGACTAGCGGGAGACACCGGGGAGCTGTTTTTT. Translation: CASSGLAGDTGELFF.

As to this clone: The sample contains more than one DNA sequence encoding this CDR3. This rearrangement joins TRBV5-1 to TRBJ1-2, with 7 bases aligning to TRBD1. Per germline, CDR1 SGHRS and CDR2 YFSETQ. CDR3 length equals 14 residues. V lost 0 bases, J lost 4 bases, and 3 bases stayed unmatched. The CDR3 bases are TGCGCCAGCAGCTTGGAGGGGGCTGGCTATGGCTACACCTTC. Translating gives CASSLEGAGYGYTF.

The chain joins TRBV6-4 to TRBJ1-1; TRBD1 aligns across 7 bases. Germline trimming cut 6 bases from V and 6 bases from J; bases unmatched to any gene: 4. The CDR3 is 12 amino acids. Germline-derived CDR1 and CDR2 are MRHNA and SNTAGT. DNA for the CDR3: TGTGCCAGCAGCGCAGGGGGGCCTGAAGCTTTCTTT. Its translation is CASSAGGPEAFF.

This chain uses TRBV7-6 with TRBJ2-7, with a weak D call TRBD1 (6 bases). V lost 1 base and J lost 5, with 15 bases in between. Germline-derived CDR1 and CDR2 are SGHVS and FNYEAQ. This CDR3 region has 15 residues. This CDR3 is CASSLGARGANEQYF. The CDR3 coding sequence is TGTGCCAGCAGCTTAGGAGCCAGGGGTGCGAACGAGCAGTACTTC.

This sequence joins TRBV4-1 and TRBJ2-3, with TRBD2 as a possible D gene (6 bases). The length of the CDR3 is 15 residues. Germline V gene lookup returns CDR1 MGHRA and CDR2 YSYEKL. V gave up 4 bases and J gave up 1 base, with 12 bases separating them. In DNA form, the CDR3 reads TGCGCCAGCAGCCGACTTGAGCGGGGCACAGATACGCAGTATTTT. This translates into CASSRLERGTDTQYF.

This rearrangement joins TRBV3-1 (or the pseudogene TRBV3-2) to TRBJ1-5; tentatively, D is TRBD1 (6 bases). Trimming cost V 3 bases and J 6 bases, with 12 bases left between them. The CDR3 runs 14 residues. CDR1 and CDR2 from the germline V gene are LGHDT and YNNKEL (reference sequence). Written as DNA, the CDR3 is TGTGCCAGCAGCCACTCCGGGGGGGCTCAGCCCCAGCATTTT. Translation gives CASSHSGGAQPQHF.

This clone was picked up a small number of times. This rearrangement joins TRBV19 to TRBJ1-5; 8 bases fit TRBD1. CDR1 LNHDA and CDR2 SQIVND come from the germline V gene (reference sequence). The length of the CDR3 is 15 residues. V dropped 4 bases and J dropped 1; count of bases not matched to a gene: 3. CDR3 DNA sequence: TGTGCCAGTAGTACAGGGGGCTTCAGCAATCAGCCCCAGCATTTT. It encodes CASSTGGFSNQPQHF.

The rearrangement joins TRBV7-8 to TRBJ2-7, with D maybe TRBD1 (6 bases). Trimming shortened V by 3 bases and J by 0 bases, and 9 bases separated the two germline ends. CDR1 and CDR2 from the germline V gene are SGHVS and FQNEAQ. The CDR3 covers 14 residues. The CDR3 DNA follows: TGTGCCAGCAGCTTTGGACAGAGCTCCTACGAGCAGTACTTC. This sequence encodes CASSFGQSSYEQYF.

This chain connects TRBV5-1 to TRBJ2-2, with 9 bases matching TRBD2. The germline V gene has CDR1 SGHRS and CDR2 YFSETQ. The CDR3 loop spans 14 amino acids. V dropped 4 bases and J dropped 7; count of bases not matched to a gene: 5. CDR3 sequence (DNA): TGCGCCAGCAGCGGGGGACTAGCAGGCGGGGAGCTGTTTTTT. This gives the protein CASSGGLAGGELFF.

This chain joins TRBV10-2 and TRBJ1-5, with D perhaps TRBD1 (5 bases). V lost 2 bases, J lost 6 bases, and 11 bases lay in between. There are 14 residues in the CDR3. Germline values: CDR1 WSHSY, CDR2 SAAADI. The CDR3 DNA reads as TGCGCCAGCAGTGAGAGTCAGGGAAGTCAGCCCCAGCATTTT. This codes for CASSESQGSQPQHF.

The chain couples TRBV6-1 to TRBJ2-5, with 10 bases that match TRBD1. With V trimmed by 4 bases and J by 4 bases, 9 bases remained unmatched. This CDR3 spans 16 amino acids. Germline V gives CDR1 MNHNS, CDR2 SASEGT. CDR3 DNA: TGTGCCAGCAGTGGTTTCGGGACAGGGGTTGGAGAGACCCAGTACTTC. It is translated as CASSGFGTGVGETQYF.

The CDR3 nucleotides are TGTGCCAGCTCACAGAGGCCCAACTATGGCTACACCTTC. It encodes CASSQRPNYGYTF. The V and J genes are TRBV18 and TRBJ1-2; D unclear. The V end was cut by 4 bases, the J end by 2 bases, with 8 bases between. This CDR3 is 13 amino acids long. Germline V gene sequence: CDR1 KGHSH, CDR2 LQKENI.

This clone was recorded once. The chain carries TRBV4-1 and TRBJ1-5; no firm D call. The CDR3 runs 14 residues. Trimming removed 0 bases from V and 7 bases from J, with 10 bases in between. CDR1 and CDR2 (germline): MGHRA, YSYEKL. The CDR3 sequence is CASSQDLGGQPQHF. CDR3 DNA sequence: TGCGCCAGCAGCCAAGATTTGGGAGGGCAGCCCCAGCATTTT.

V usage is TRBV2 and J usage is TRBJ1-3, with D perhaps matching TRBD1 (5 bases). The V gene's germline CDR1 is SNHLY and CDR2 FYNNEI. The V end lost 2 bases, the J end lost 2 bases, and 13 bases lay between the germline ends. There are 16 residues in the CDR3. CDR3 sequence reads: CASSEQGARTGNTIYF. CDR3 nucleotides: TGTGCCAGCAGTGAACAGGGCGCCAGGACTGGAAACACCATATATTTT.